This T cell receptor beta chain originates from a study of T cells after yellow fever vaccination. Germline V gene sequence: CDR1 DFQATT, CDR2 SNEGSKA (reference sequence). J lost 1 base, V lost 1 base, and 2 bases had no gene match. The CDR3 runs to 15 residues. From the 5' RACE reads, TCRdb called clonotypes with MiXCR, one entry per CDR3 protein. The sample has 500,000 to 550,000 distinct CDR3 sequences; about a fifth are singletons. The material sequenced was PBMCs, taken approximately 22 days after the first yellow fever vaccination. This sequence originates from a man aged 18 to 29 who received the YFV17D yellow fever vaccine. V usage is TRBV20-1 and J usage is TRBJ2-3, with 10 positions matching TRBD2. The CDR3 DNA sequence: TGCAGTGCTAGAGGGCTAGCGGGGGGCACAGATACGCAGTATTTT. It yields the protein CSARGLAGGTDTQYF.